This record covers a single T cell receptor (beta chain). V was trimmed by 0 bases and J by 1 base, leaving 9 bases between them. This CDR3 region has 14 residues. CDR1 DFQATT and CDR2 SNEGSKA come from the germline V gene (reference sequence). Amplification of TCR beta CDR3 regions was performed using RNA transcripts as template. RT-PCR in the first round (using the HTBI primer set) targeted the TCR CDR3. MiXCR was run by TCRdb on the multiplex PCR reads, yielding one entry per CDR3 protein. This repertoire shows 490,000 or so distinct CDR3 sequences, less than 20% found once; its top ten account for about 45%. The data derive from a study of T cells in Graves' hyperthyroidism and ophthalmopathy.

This rearrangement joins TRBV20-1 to TRBJ1-2; unclear D gene. The receptor was derived from a man aged 35 to 55 with Graves' ophthalmopathy. The sequencing sample was made of blood. The CDR3 DNA reads as TGCAGTGCTAGAGATGGCAACCGTAACTATGGCTACACCTTC. Translation: CSARDGNRNYGYTF.